This TCR beta chain was sequenced during a study of blood T cell repertoires in COVID-19. Study overall: Sources were T cells, B-cell-depleted T cells, or PBMCs; the material itself was cDNA or gDNA.

Per the original methods: Estimates of nucleated cell counts were drawn from the amplification of reference gene primers. Sequencing used immunoSEQ multiplex PCR; TCRdb keeps in-frame clones, though not all of them. D and trimming come from the DNA, and the V and J calls and clone size come from that table. This sample has roughly 120,000 clones, with 92% found just once. Germline CDR1 and CDR2: ENHRY and SYGVKD. The CDR3 runs 16 residues. With 5 bases removed from V and 0 bases from J, the gap between germline ends came to 15 bases. A Seattle source enrolled patients during active infection and followed them longitudinally.

This clonotype was obtained from a man in his fifties or sixties with COVID-19, enrolled during active disease. Sample: peripheral blood. The genes are TRBV10-3 and TRBJ2-3; a possible D gene is TRBD2 (6 bases). The CDR3 here is CAISSGTHFSTDTQYF. The CDR3 DNA reads as TGTGCCATCAGTTCCGGGACTCACTTTAGCACAGATACGCAGTATTTT.